Listed below are T cell receptor beta chains from one sample, sequenced in a study of human T cells and chemical hapten exposure. TCRdb independently ran MiXCR on the RACE reads; one entry per CDR3 protein. This table has approximately 32,000 distinct CDR3 sequences, 5.8% appearing once. This sample comprised whole blood, obtained in connection with sensitization to the hapten diphenylcyclopropenone (DPC). The receptors derive from a man younger than 40 with alopecia areata. Some clones in this sample may be carry-over from other donors' samples. CDR3s include the opening cysteine and the closing phenylalanine or tryptophan. The order of the fields is CDR3 protein, CDR3 DNA, J gene, clone size, D gene, V gene. A D gene is named only where the DNA matches it firmly. Clone size is not always given. Where it is, it says once, few, many or a class for expanded clones.

CDR3 protein: CASSSTPTSLDPLNTGELFF; CDR3 DNA: TGTGCCAGCAGTTCAACCCCGACTAGCCTGGATCCTCTGAACACCGGGGAGCTGTTTTTT; J gene: TRBJ2-2; clone size: many; D gene: TRBD2; V gene: TRBV6-2/TRBV6-3
CDR3 protein: CASRIGNTIYF; CDR3 DNA: TGTGCCAGCCGGATTGGAAACACCATATATTTT; J gene: TRBJ1-3; clone size: .; D gene: .; V gene: TRBV6-5
CDR3 protein: CASSHTDTQYF; CDR3 DNA: TGTGCCAGCAGCCACACAGATACGCAGTATTTT; J gene: TRBJ2-3; clone size: many; D gene: .; V gene: TRBV6-6
CDR3 protein: CASSPGYSGANVLTF; CDR3 DNA: TGTGCCAGCAGCCCCGGCTACTCTGGGGCCAACGTCCTGACTTTC; J gene: TRBJ2-6; clone size: many; D gene: .; V gene: TRBV7-9
CDR3 protein: CSARTGQVLKATNEKLFF; CDR3 DNA: TGCAGTGCTAGAACGGGACAGGTCCTAAAGGCAACTAATGAAAAACTGTTTTTT; J gene: TRBJ1-4; clone size: many; D gene: TRBD1; V gene: TRBV20-1
CDR3 protein: CSARDGGVGYNEQFF; CDR3 DNA: TGCAGTGCTAGAGATGGGGGAGTGGGGTACAATGAGCAGTTCTTC; J gene: TRBJ2-1; clone size: many; D gene: .; V gene: TRBV20-1
CDR3 protein: CASSLMSSANTGELFF; CDR3 DNA: TGTGCCAGCAGCTTGATGTCTTCCGCGAACACCGGGGAGCTGTTTTTT; J gene: TRBJ2-2; clone size: many; D gene: .; V gene: TRBV7-2
CDR3 protein: CASSQGQENEQYF; CDR3 DNA: TGCGCCAGCAGCCAGGGACAGGAGAACGAGCAGTACTTC; J gene: TRBJ2-7; clone size: many; D gene: TRBD1; V gene: TRBV4-1
CDR3 protein: CASSLPAGPSDEQYF; CDR3 DNA: TGTGCCAGCAGCTTACCGGCGGGGCCTTCGGACGAGCAGTACTTC; J gene: TRBJ2-7; clone size: many; D gene: .; V gene: TRBV7-2
CDR3 protein: CASFGGDITYEQYF; CDR3 DNA: TGTGCCAGCTTTGGGGGGGACATTACCTACGAGCAGTACTTC; J gene: TRBJ2-7; clone size: many; D gene: .; V gene: TRBV6-2/TRBV6-3
CDR3 protein: CASSSKGTDTQYF; CDR3 DNA: TGTGCCAGCAGTTCAAAAGGCACAGATACGCAGTATTTT; J gene: TRBJ2-3; clone size: many; D gene: .; V gene: TRBV12-3/TRBV12-4
CDR3 protein: CAWSVSSITEAFF; CDR3 DNA: TGTGCCTGGAGTGTAAGTAGTATCACTGAAGCTTTCTTT; J gene: TRBJ1-1; clone size: many; D gene: .; V gene: TRBV30
CDR3 protein: CSVGGWGAQETQYF; CDR3 DNA: TGCAGTGTGGGCGGCTGGGGGGCTCAAGAGACCCAGTACTTC; J gene: TRBJ2-5; clone size: many; D gene: .; V gene: TRBV20-1
CDR3 protein: CASSQTSSSGELFF; CDR3 DNA: TGTGCCAGCAGCCAGACTAGTTCGTCTGGGGAGCTGTTTTTT; J gene: TRBJ2-2; clone size: many; D gene: .; V gene: TRBV5-5
CDR3 protein: CASSLIDEQFF; CDR3 DNA: TGTGCCAGCAGCTTGATTGATGAGCAGTTCTTC; J gene: TRBJ2-1; clone size: few; D gene: .; V gene: TRBV5-5
CDR3 protein: CAISPGQGENEQFF; CDR3 DNA: TGTGCCATCAGCCCGGGACAGGGGGAGAATGAGCAGTTCTTC; J gene: TRBJ2-1; clone size: few; D gene: TRBD1; V gene: TRBV10-3
CDR3 protein: CASSAQETQYF; CDR3 DNA: TGTGCCAGCAGCGCACAAGAGACCCAGTACTTC; J gene: TRBJ2-5; clone size: many; D gene: .; V gene: TRBV7-2
CDR3 protein: CSVGASGGVYIQYF; CDR3 DNA: TGCAGCGTTGGGGCTAGCGGGGGCGTCTACATTCAGTACTTC; J gene: TRBJ2-4; clone size: many; D gene: TRBD2; V gene: TRBV29-1
CDR3 protein: CASSPTDRLNTEAFF; CDR3 DNA: TGTGCCAGCAGTCCTACAGACAGATTGAACACTGAAGCTTTCTTT; J gene: TRBJ1-1; clone size: many; D gene: .; V gene: TRBV12-3/TRBV12-4
CDR3 protein: CASSQDQAFPFDSGNTIYF; CDR3 DNA: TGCGCCAGCAGCCAAGATCAAGCGTTTCCGTTCGACTCTGGAAACACCATATATTTT; J gene: TRBJ1-3; clone size: many; D gene: .; V gene: TRBV4-1
CDR3 protein: CSARVRGASDTQYF; CDR3 DNA: TGCAGTGCTAGAGTGCGGGGGGCCAGCGATACGCAGTATTTT; J gene: TRBJ2-3; clone size: many; D gene: TRBD2; V gene: TRBV20-1
CDR3 protein: CATSVGGAYNEQFF; CDR3 DNA: TGTGCCACCAGTGTAGGGGGCGCTTACAATGAGCAGTTCTTC; J gene: TRBJ2-1; clone size: many; D gene: TRBD1; V gene: TRBV24-1
CDR3 protein: CASSLARSGNTIYF; CDR3 DNA: TGTGCCAGCAGTTTAGCCCGCTCTGGAAACACCATATATTTT; J gene: TRBJ1-3; clone size: many; D gene: .; V gene: TRBV27
CDR3 protein: CSVDGGGGANVLTF; CDR3 DNA: TGCAGCGTTGATGGTGGCGGTGGGGCCAACGTCCTGACTTTC; J gene: TRBJ2-6; clone size: many; D gene: .; V gene: TRBV29-1
CDR3 protein: CASSRLGQGNTEAFF; CDR3 DNA: TGTGCCAGCAGCCGCCTGGGACAGGGGAACACTGAAGCTTTCTTT; J gene: TRBJ1-1; clone size: many; D gene: TRBD1; V gene: TRBV4-2
CDR3 protein: CASSLGFGQPYNEQFF; CDR3 DNA: TGTGCCAGCAGCTTAGGGTTCGGACAGCCCTACAATGAGCAGTTCTTC; J gene: TRBJ2-1; clone size: many; D gene: .; V gene: TRBV7-9
CDR3 protein: CASSLGETSVEATQYF; CDR3 DNA: TGTGCCAGCAGCTTGGGGGAGACTAGCGTGGAGGCGACCCAGTACTTC; J gene: TRBJ2-5; clone size: many; D gene: TRBD2; V gene: TRBV11-2
CDR3 protein: CSVDRQGAVGEQFF; CDR3 DNA: TGCAGCGTTGACAGACAGGGGGCGGTCGGTGAGCAGTTCTTC; J gene: TRBJ2-1; clone size: many; D gene: TRBD1; V gene: TRBV29-1
CDR3 protein: CASRGEKLFF; CDR3 DNA: TGTGCCAGCCGGGGGGAAAAACTGTTTTTT; J gene: TRBJ1-4; clone size: many; D gene: .; V gene: TRBV12-3/TRBV12-4